The source of this TCR beta chain is a study of shared clonotypes between healthy human individuals (dated by TCRdb to 2019 to 2021). For the wider study: Two women and three men aged 18 to 49 years were included in the cohort. To increase sequencing depth and limit assay-specific biases, different laboratories used diverse techniques to prepare libraries and sequence TCR repertoires. For each donor, three plates each were used for CD4 naive and CD4 memory, two plates were used for CD8 naive, and one plate was used for CD8 memory. Blood TCR repertoires of about five healthy adults were deeply sequenced to estimate repertoire size and the extent of clonotype sharing between individuals. Each donor's leukapheresis produced roughly between roughly 0.85 and 10 billion PBMCs.

Donors were healthy HIV-negative adults with no recently reported acute infections or vaccinations. Only Caucasian adults living in Nashville, Tennessee, USA were represented among the donors. Magnetic negative selection was used to enrich CD4+ T cells, after which naive cells were positively selected on CD45RA and the negative fraction became the memory subset. After blood collection by leukapheresis, PBMCs were isolated using Ficoll-Histopaque density gradient centrifugation and then cryopreserved in the vapor phase of liquid nitrogen. Purity and quantity of every magnetically sorted T cell population were checked by analytical flow cytometry. Each sorted fraction had its genomic DNA isolated and then quantified by UV absorbance on a Nanodrop 2000c. Using the deep immunoSEQ assay, multiplex PCR amplified TCR CDR3 regions from genomic DNA. For each cell subset, the extracted genomic DNA was distributed evenly across all wells of several immunoSEQ 96-well plates, and each plate served as one replicate. For sorted subsets, each replicate PCR was loaded with roughly 200 ng genomic DNA, equivalent to 32,000 or so T cell genomes. Purified libraries were quantified with a Qubit 3.0 fluorometer, sized on a Bioanalyzer 2100, and re-quantified with the KAPA Library Quantification kit. Every immunoSEQ 96-well plate was sequenced on a dedicated single-read 150-cycle Illumina NextSeq 550 flow cell. The original pipeline was this. Because the immunoSEQ output held only junctional sequences and lacked quality scores, the filtering could not match the filtering applied to full-length reads. To assign V/J genes and CDR3, sequences were annotated against IMGT germline references using PyIR, a Python wrapper for IgBLAST v1.9. Reads with weak V/J assignments (E-value above 1e-6), missing CDR3, stop codons, out-of-frame junctions, or ambiguous translated residues were removed. A V3J clonotype was defined by an identical inferred V gene, J gene, and CDR3 amino acid sequence. Percentage overlap between repertoires was computed as shared unique clonotypes divided by the size of the smaller repertoire. Repertoire richness was assessed with RTK rarefaction, the Chao1 estimator, and Recon v2.1 estimates of unobserved clonotypes. Generation probabilities for all TCRbeta clonotypes obtained by the gDNA method from a few donors were computed using OLGA. In TCRdb, the immuneACCESS table is reduced to in-frame sequences with V and J assigned. These tables do not hold every clone; where another copy was compared, an unresolved V gene accounts for under half, and the others remain unexplained. Clone size and the V and J calls come from that table; the DNA yielded D and trimming. Counted in this sample were more than 2,000,000 clones; 90% to 95% of them appeared once. 0.3% to 0.4% of the sample is taken by the ten largest.

To note about this clone: What this receptor recognizes is not known. It has no much larger one-base neighbor in the sample; base qualities were not kept.

What the authors observed across the whole study: Across a few donors, around 5% of naive CD4, approximately 4% of naive CD8, about 2% of memory CD4, and 0.4% to 0.45% of memory CD8 clonotypes were shared. Because the study included only a small number of donors, the genetic and exposure-history diversity represented was limited. Estimated clonotype richness was generally larger for naive than for memory subsets. Compared with non-shared clonotypes, the clonotypes found in all four sorted-subset donors had higher generation probabilities. Pairwise subsampling led to the expectation that sequencing depth would affect the degree of clonotype sharing among donors. Even with the large sequencing depth, rarefaction of the sorted-subset datasets indicated that sequencing was incomplete. Only blood was sampled, and tissue TCR repertoires likely differ from those in blood.

Here V drops 3 bases and J drops 3 bases, and the junction holds 9 bases not matched to any gene. CDR3 length: 16 amino acids, cysteine to phenylalanine. Only the CDR3 region is kept as DNA, spanning 48 bases read in frame from base 1. Taken from the germline V gene, the CDR1 and CDR2 loops are MGHRA and YSYEKL. This sequence originates from a young man in good health. Some clones in this sample may be carry-over from other donors' samples. This receptor chain uses TRBV4-1 and TRBJ1-2; 8 nucleotides in the junction match TRBD1. The sample taken for sequencing was naive CD4+ T cells from PBMCs. Per the publication, the cell subset or site label means: CD45RA+ positively selected. This receptor carries the CDR3 CASSQRYGQGDYGYTF. In nucleotides, the sequence is TGCGCCAGCAGCCAGAGATATGGACAGGGAGACTATGGCTACACCTTC.